This entry lists 10 T cell receptor beta chains sequenced from one sample in a study of identical twins. In TCRdb, the 5' RACE reads were re-called with MiXCR into one record per CDR3 protein. In the table there are 500,000 or so distinct CDR3 sequences, approximately 14% of which are singletons. These records were also assigned to another study, of yellow fever vaccine responses in identical twins.

Sequencing was performed on CD4+ T cells sorted from blood. The receptors shown here come from a woman aged 18-29 years in good health.

This clonotype was counted many times. The rearrangement links TRBV4-2 to TRBJ2-2; maybe TRBD1 (5 bases). Germline V gene lookup returns CDR1 LGHNA and CDR2 YNFKEQ. This CDR3 contains 15 residues. The V end was cut by 0 bases, the J end by 7 bases, with 12 bases between. The CDR3 sequence is CASSQDPGLVGELFF. The CDR3 bases are TGTGCCAGCAGCCAAGATCCAGGGCTAGTCGGGGAGCTGTTTTTT.

This clonotype showed up just a few times. The chain has TRBV6-2 or TRBV6-3 and TRBJ2-1, with 7 bases lining up with TRBD2. The junction had 8 bases not matched to a gene; V was cut back by 1 base and J by 8 bases. Germline V gene sequence: CDR1 MNHEY, CDR2 SVGEGT. The CDR3 length is 15 residues. The CDR3 nucleotides read TGTGCCAGCAGTTACTTCGAGACTAGCAGAGATGAGCAGTTCTTC. This sequence encodes CASSYFETSRDEQFF.

This clonotype was detected a few times. The genes are TRBV7-3 and TRBJ2-3, with D tentatively TRBD1 (6 bases). CDR3 size: 15 residues. Germline CDR1 and CDR2: SGHTA and FQGTGA. Trimming left V 4 bases short and J 3 bases short, with 14 bases between. The CDR3 is CASSSGAGVTDTQYF. CDR3 in DNA: TGTGCCAGCAGCTCCGGGGCAGGGGTGACAGATACGCAGTATTTT.

This chain connects TRBV20-1 to TRBJ2-1; 15 nucleotides agree with TRBD2. This CDR3 is 15 amino acids long. From germline, CDR1 is DFQATT and CDR2 SNEGSKA (reference sequence). Germline trimming cut 2 bases from V and 9 bases from J; bases unmatched to any gene: 5. The CDR3 sequence: CSARSPGLAGGEQFF. In DNA, the CDR3 is TGCAGTGCTAGATCACCGGGACTAGCGGGAGGTGAGCAGTTCTTC.

The V gene is TRBV20-1, the J gene TRBJ2-7; 10 bases agree with TRBD2. Germline assignment: CDR1 DFQATT and CDR2 SNEGSKA (reference sequence). V shed 1 base, J shed 3 bases, and the junction held 6 bases outside the gene matches. The length of the CDR3 is 15 residues. The CDR3 DNA follows: TGCAGTGCTAGAGGGCTAGCGGGAGTAATCTACGAGCAGTACTTC. This translates into CSARGLAGVIYEQYF.

This chain joins TRBV2 and TRBJ2-2; perhaps TRBD2 as D (5 bases). Trimming pared 10 bases from V and 3 bases from J, leaving 15 bases between. The CDR3 runs 14 residues. The V gene's germline CDR1 is SNHLY and CDR2 FYNNEI. In nucleotides, the CDR3 is TGTGCCACCGCGCAGGAGGCGGACACCGGGGAGCTGTTTTTT. This codes for CATAQEADTGELFF.

This clonotype was seen only a few times. The J gene is TRBJ1-5, the V gene TRBV6-2 or TRBV6-3; D unclear. The CDR3 is 11 residues long. Germline CDR1 and CDR2: MNHEY and SVGEGT. The ends were cut back, 4 bases at V and 14 bases at J, with 12 bases in the middle. The CDR3 protein is CASSSGAVEHF. DNA for the CDR3: TGTGCCAGCAGTTCAGGAGCTGTTGAGCATTTT.

This clonotype was picked up a small number of times. The chain recombines TRBV5-1 with TRBJ2-2, with D perhaps assigned TRBD1 or TRBD2 (5 bases each). V gave up 3 bases and J gave up 6 bases, with 15 bases separating them. Per the germline V gene, CDR1 is SGHRS and CDR2 is YFSETQ. The CDR3 has 15 amino acids. In DNA, the CDR3 is TGCGCCAGCAGCTCCCGGGACGGTGGATCCGGGGAGCTGTTTTTT. It translates to CASSSRDGGSGELFF.

J is TRBJ2-2 and V is TRBV24-1; the D is unclear. V lost 3 bases and J 1 base, leaving 11 bases between the germline ends. This CDR3 has 16 residues. Germline V gene sequence: CDR1 KGHDR, CDR2 SFDVKD. In nucleotides, the CDR3 is TGTGCCACCAGTGATAGGCAGTTGGGGAACACCGGGGAGCTGTTTTTT. Translating gives CATSDRQLGNTGELFF.

The CDR3 loop is CASSKLAGVGEQYF. CDR3 sequence (DNA): TGTGCCAGCAGCAAACTAGCGGGAGTGGGAGAGCAGTACTTC. This chain uses TRBV21-1 with TRBJ2-7; TRBD2 is the table's D call, not checked against the DNA. TRBV21-1 counts as a pseudogene. The CDR3 spans 14 residues.